Shown below are 25 T cell receptor beta chains from a single sample sequenced in a study of blood T cell repertoires in COVID-19. Only in-frame clones appear in the TCRdb table, and some are missing; sequencing was by immunoSEQ multiplex PCR. The sample has approximately 250,000 clones, about 87% seen once; the top ten hold 8.6%. Sequencing was carried out using peripheral blood. The receptor source for this set is a human donor in a cohort sampled during active COVID-19.

V usage is TRBV19 and J usage is TRBJ2-2, with no clear D. The V end lost 5 bases, the J end lost 2 bases, and 12 bases lay between the germline ends. CDR1 is LNHDA and CDR2 is SQIVND in the germline V gene (reference sequence). The CDR3 covers 15 residues. In DNA form, the CDR3 reads TGTGCCAGTAGTGTGTCAGGCCTTAACACCGGGGAGCTGTTTTTT. Its translation is CASSVSGLNTGELFF.

V and J are TRBV11-2 and TRBJ1-2; D might be TRBD1 (6 bases). The CDR3 runs 15 residues. Germline V CDR1 and CDR2: SGHAT, FQNNGV. The V gene lost 4 bases and the J gene lost 7 bases, with 19 bases spanning the gap. This CDR3 is CASSSPRLGARGYTF. The CDR3 DNA reads as TGTGCCAGCAGCTCTCCGCGTTTGGGGGCTCGTGGCTACACCTTC. The full variable domain, completed using reference TRBV11-2 and TRBJ1-2, is EAGVAQSPRYKIIEKRQSVAFWCNPISGHATLYWYQQILGQGPKLLIQFQNNGVVDDSQLPKDRFSAERLKGVDSTLKIQPAKLEDSAVYLCASSSPRLGARGYTFGSGTRLTVV.

This clone was seen just once. The rearrangement joins TRBV5-1 to TRBJ1-2; TRBD1 matches at 9 bases. V dropped 1 base and J dropped 3; count of bases not matched to a gene: 7. Per germline, CDR1 SGHRS and CDR2 YFSETQ. The CDR3 runs 16 residues. The CDR3 DNA follows: TGCGCCAGCAGCTTGCGGGGACAGGGTAGGGACTATGGCTACACCTTC. Its protein product is CASSLRGQGRDYGYTF. The full variable domain, in which reference TRBV5-1 and TRBJ1-2 provide the parts outside the CDR3, is KAGVTQTPRYLIKTRGQQVTLSCSPISGHRSVSWYQQTPGQGLQFLFEYFSETQRNKGNFPGRFSGRQFSNSRSEMNVSTLELGDSALYLCASSLRGQGRDYGYTFGSGTRLTVV.

This clone has only one observation. The rearrangement links TRBV5-4 to TRBJ2-1; TRBD2 might be the D (6 bases). The CDR3 spans 15 residues. V lost 0 bases and J 7 bases, leaving 14 bases between the germline ends. Per the germline V gene, CDR1 is SGHNT and CDR2 is YYREEE (reference sequence). The CDR3 spells CASSLGGDPNNEQFF. The CDR3 DNA is TGTGCCAGCAGCTTGGGGGGGGACCCTAATAATGAGCAGTTCTTC.

This clone was seen a single time. The CDR3 loop reads CASSFAGGKNTEAFF. DNA for the CDR3: TGTGCCAGCAGCTTTGCCGGGGGGAAGAACACTGAAGCTTTCTTT. This chain uses TRBV7-9 with TRBJ1-1, with D possibly matching TRBD1 (5 bases). CDR1 and CDR2 (germline): SEHNR, FQNEAQ (reference sequence). CDR3 length equals 15 residues. Trimming pared 3 bases from V and 1 base from J, leaving 12 bases between.

This clone was detected only once. The V call is TRBV6-6, the J call TRBJ2-1; 7 bases line up with TRBD2. CDR3 length: 14 residues. The germline V gene encodes CDR1 MNHNY and CDR2 SVGAGI (reference sequence). Germline trimming cut 6 bases from V and 9 bases from J; bases unmatched to any gene: 11. This chain's CDR3 is CASSFGREQVEQFF. The CDR3 DNA follows: TGTGCCAGCAGCTTCGGGCGGGAGCAGGTTGAGCAGTTCTTC.

The chain employs TRBV7-9 and TRBJ2-1; D uncertain. This CDR3 has 13 amino acids. Trimming shortened V by 2 bases and J by 8 bases, and 10 bases separated the two germline ends. Germline assignment: CDR1 SEHNR and CDR2 FQNEAQ (reference sequence). CDR3 in amino acids: CASSLLLAHEQFF. The DNA of the CDR3 is TGTGCCAGCAGCTTATTATTAGCCCATGAGCAGTTCTTC.

This clone has a single count. CDR3 nucleotides: TGTGCCAGTAGTAAAACTAGCGGGGGACTGAATGAGCAGTTCTTC. Translation gives CASSKTSGGLNEQFF. The rearrangement joins TRBV19 to TRBJ2-1, with 11 positions matching TRBD2. There are 15 residues in the CDR3. The V segment lost 4 bases and the J segment 7 bases; nucleotides outside the gene matches: 6. Germline V gives CDR1 LNHDA, CDR2 SQIVND (reference sequence).

This clone was observed a handful of times. The V call is TRBV15, the J call TRBJ2-7; 9 bases are a match to TRBD2. This CDR3 has 15 residues. CDR1 and CDR2 from the germline V gene are LNHNV and YYDKDF (reference sequence). J was trimmed by 3 bases and V by 0 bases; bases with no gene match: 3. The chain's CDR3 is CATSRDGSGSYEQYF. The CDR3 nucleotides are TGTGCCACCAGCAGAGATGGTAGCGGGAGCTACGAGCAGTACTTC.

The chain recombines TRBV6-1 with TRBJ1-1; D unresolved. The CDR3 has 15 residues. From germline, CDR1 is MNHNS and CDR2 SASEGT. Trimming took off 1 base at V and 1 base at J, with 10 bases between the two ends. The CDR3, as DNA: TGTGCCAGCAGTGAAGGAGGGAGAAGGAACACTGAAGCTTTCTTT. This translates into CASSEGGRRNTEAFF.

This chain connects TRBV28 to TRBJ1-2, with TRBD1 identical over 8 bases. CDR3 length equals 16 residues. V shed 1 base, J shed 2 bases, and the junction held 6 bases outside the gene matches. Germline V gene sequence: CDR1 MDHEN, CDR2 SYDVKM. DNA for the CDR3: TGTGCCAGCAGTTTATCGGCAAGGACAGGGAACTATGGCTACACCTTC. It yields the protein CASSLSARTGNYGYTF.

This chain connects TRBV13 to TRBJ1-6; D is unresolved. Germline CDR1 reads PRHDT; CDR2 reads FYEKMQ (reference sequence). The CDR3 length is 17 residues. V lost 5 bases and J lost 0, with 14 bases in between. The DNA of the CDR3 is TGTGCCAGCAGCCCCAGGCGGGTAAACTCCTATAATTCACCCCTCCACTTT. Translation gives CASSPRRVNSYNSPLHF. The variable domain in full, with the rest retrieved from reference TRBV13 and TRBJ1-6, is AAGVIQSPRHLIKEKRETATLKCYPIPRHDTVYWYQQGPGQDPQFLISFYEKMQSDKGSIPDRFSAQQFSDYHSELNMSSLELGDSALYFCASSPRRVNSYNSPLHFGNGTRLTVT.

This clone came up once. The chain couples TRBV6-4 to TRBJ1-2; D unclear. This CDR3 region has 13 residues. The germline V and J ends were trimmed by 1 base and 6 bases, with 9 bases remaining between them. Germline lookup yields CDR1 MRHNA and CDR2 SNTAGT. CDR3 sequence (DNA): TGTGCCAGCAGTGACTATAGTAGTCATGGCTACACCTTC. Its protein product is CASSDYSSHGYTF.

The chain couples TRBV9 to TRBJ1-6; 9 bases fit TRBD1. CDR1 SGDLS and CDR2 YYNGEE come from the germline V gene. J was trimmed by 7 bases and V by 3 bases; bases with no gene match: 5. The CDR3 sequence is 15 residues long. The DNA for the CDR3 is TGTGCCAGCAGCGCGGGACAGGGTTCGAATTCACCCCTCCACTTT. Amino acids: CASSAGQGSNSPLHF.

The J gene is TRBJ1-2, the V gene TRBV27; 11 bases are a match to TRBD1. This CDR3 comprises 18 residues. Germline loops: CDR1 MNHEY, CDR2 SMNVEV (reference sequence). Trimming cost V 5 bases and J 4 bases; bases outside gene matches: 15. In DNA, the CDR3 is TGTGCCAGCAGTCCCTACCGGGACAGGGGGGGGATAGTCTATGGCTACACCTTC. This gives the protein CASSPYRDRGGIVYGYTF.

J is TRBJ2-7 and V is TRBV12-5; 11 bases map to TRBD2. Trimming removed 7 bases from V and 3 bases from J; junction bases left unmatched: 14. Germline loops: CDR1 LGHNT, CDR2 FRNRAP. CDR3 size: 17 residues. The CDR3 sequence is CASAAVPASGGIYEQYF. CDR3 sequence (DNA): TGTGCTAGTGCCGCAGTACCGGCTAGCGGGGGGATCTACGAGCAGTACTTC.

The chain carries TRBV19 and TRBJ2-7, with TRBD1 as a possible D gene (6 bases). Trimming stripped 0 bases from V and 1 base from J, with 13 bases between. The CDR3 totals 16 residues. Germline assignment: CDR1 LNHDA and CDR2 SQIVND (reference sequence). The CDR3 sequence is CASSIDHRRGSYEQYF. The CDR3 coding sequence is TGTGCCAGTAGTATAGATCATCGCAGGGGTTCCTACGAGCAGTACTTC.

This clone was seen more than once but under ten times. The rearrangement uses TRBV7-9 and TRBJ2-7; TRBD2 agrees at 8 bases. The V and J ends lost 1 base and 6 bases, in that order; junction bases with no gene match: 14. The CDR3 is 17 amino acids. Germline CDR1 and CDR2: SEHNR and FQNEAQ (reference sequence). The DNA for the CDR3 is TGTGCCAGCAGCTTAGACAAGTTTCCGGGACTAGGGTTCGAGCAGTACTTC. It translates to CASSLDKFPGLGFEQYF.

This chain connects TRBV5-1 to TRBJ2-3; D is possibly TRBD1 (6 bases). The CDR3 runs 14 residues. Germline CDR1 is SGHRS and CDR2 is YFSETQ. V lost 4 bases, J lost 5 bases, and 14 bases lay in between. CDR3 in DNA: TGCGCCAGCAGCGCCGGGACACAACAAGATACGCAGTATTTT. Encoded protein: CASSAGTQQDTQYF.

The V gene is TRBV15, the J gene TRBJ2-7, with 9 nucleotides matching TRBD1. Trimming at V came to 1 base and at J to 2 bases, leaving 3 bases not matched to a gene. Germline values: CDR1 LNHNV, CDR2 YYDKDF (reference sequence). This CDR3 region has 15 residues. Here the CDR3 DNA reads TGTGCCACCAGCAGAGTCGGACAGGGGACCTACGAGCAGTACTTC. It specifies CATSRVGQGTYEQYF.

CDR3 nucleotide sequence: TGTGCCAGTAGTATCGGGACAGGGGATAGCAATCAGCCCCAGCATTTT. Translating it yields CASSIGTGDSNQPQHF. The J gene is TRBJ1-5, the V gene TRBV19, with TRBD1 identical over 10 bases. Per germline, CDR1 LNHDA and CDR2 SQIVND (reference sequence). The CDR3 runs 16 residues. Trimming removed 3 bases from V and 0 bases from J; junction bases left unmatched: 2.

The chain couples TRBV7-9 to TRBJ2-3; D perhaps matches TRBD2 (5 bases). V lost 2 bases and J lost 6, with 15 bases in between. The germline V gene has CDR1 SEHNR and CDR2 FQNEAQ (reference sequence). CDR3 length equals 15 residues. DNA of the CDR3: TGTGCCAGCAGCTTAATTCTGGGAGAGGGTGATACGCAGTATTTT. Protein sequence: CASSLILGEGDTQYF.

J is TRBJ1-1 and V is TRBV19; D gene unclear. The CDR3 loop spans 13 amino acids. V was shortened by 2 bases and J by 4 bases, with 8 bases between the two germline ends. Germline V gene data show CDR1 as LNHDA and CDR2 as SQIVND (reference sequence). The CDR3 protein is CASSIRGFTEAFF. The CDR3 nucleotides read TGTGCCAGTAGTATACGGGGATTCACTGAAGCTTTCTTT.

The chain is built from TRBV3-1 (or the pseudogene TRBV3-2) and TRBJ2-3, with 7 bases matching TRBD2. This CDR3 spans 13 amino acids. The germline gives CDR1 LGHDT, CDR2 YNNKEL (reference sequence). V shed 6 bases and J 3 bases; nucleotides not matched to a gene: 3. The CDR3 loop reads CASSPLATDTQYF. CDR3 bases: TGTGCCAGCAGTCCACTAGCGACAGATACGCAGTATTTT.

The chain combines TRBV12-3 or TRBV12-4 with TRBJ1-1; D ambiguous. Trimming took 10 bases from V and 4 from J, leaving 10 bases between them. The CDR3 is 11 amino acids. The chain's CDR3 is CATRRGTEAFF. CDR3 DNA: TGTGCCACTCGTCGGGGCACTGAAGCTTTCTTT.